This T cell receptor (beta chain) was profiled in a study of T cells in Graves' hyperthyroidism and ophthalmopathy. Extraction of PBMCs used 7.5 to 10 ml of fresh peripheral blood. The CDR3 is made up of 15 amino acids. The germline V gene encodes CDR1 LNHDA and CDR2 SQIVND (reference sequence). V shed 0 bases and J shed 7 bases, with 13 bases lying between them. General study points: The model predicted ophthalmopathy a median around 6.5 months before onset. Blood samples included most of the expanded thyroid clonotypes exceeding 0.001.

There were TCR beta CDR3 regions amplified from RNA transcripts. Using the HTBI primer set, a first-round RT-PCR was run on the TCR CDR3. TCRdb re-called the multiplex PCR reads through MiXCR, storing one row per CDR3 protein. The sample includes about 420,000 distinct CDR3 sequences, approximately 14% of them seen just once. This clonotype has a handful of counts. The target antigen is unknown. The genes are TRBV19 and TRBJ1-5, with TRBD1 as a possible D gene (5 bases). The sample comprised blood. The sequence derives from a young woman with Graves' hyperthyroidism. The CDR3 region is CASSIDRAARQPQHF. CDR3 DNA sequence: TGTGCCAGTAGTATAGACAGGGCGGCGAGACAGCCCCAGCATTTT.